Shown below are 5 T cell receptor beta chains from a single sample sequenced in a study of cytomegalovirus exposure and HLA in healthy donors. The study ran its PCR with 60 Vbeta and 13 Jbeta primers. TCRdb keeps only in-frame clones here, not all; method: immunoSEQ multiplex PCR. The profile shows 95,000 to 110,000 clones, roughly 77% of them singletons. The sequenced material came from PBMCs. All receptors derive from a young woman in good health and CMV-seropositive.

The chain carries TRBV30 and TRBJ2-4; D might be TRBD1 (6 bases). The CDR3 runs 13 residues. In germline, CDR1 is GTSNPN, CDR2 SVGIG (reference sequence). V was pared by 3 bases and J by 2 bases, with 8 bases between. The CDR3 nucleotides are TGTGCCTGGAGGGACAGAACCAAAAACATTCAGTACTTC. Protein sequence: CAWRDRTKNIQYF.

J is TRBJ2-5 and V is TRBV28; 10 bases align to TRBD1. The end of the DNA aligns better with TRBJ2-7, so the J call may be wrong. The CDR3 runs 13 residues. Germline lookup yields CDR1 MDHEN and CDR2 SYDVKM. CDR3 in amino acids: CASLRDRGAEQYF. Here the CDR3 DNA reads TGTGCCAGCCTACGGGACAGGGGTGCCGAGCAGTACTTC.

This clone was picked up a small number of times. The chain is built from TRBV6-5 and TRBJ2-7; the D gene is possibly TRBD1 (6 bases). V was trimmed by 5 bases and J by 3 bases, leaving 11 bases between them. CDR1 and CDR2 (germline): MNHEY, SVGAGI. This CDR3 has 13 residues. The chain's CDR3 is CASSPDSHYEQYF. The CDR3 DNA is TGTGCCAGCAGTCCGGACAGTCACTACGAGCAGTACTTC.

The chain combines TRBV10-3 with TRBJ1-2; possibly TRBD1 for D (5 bases). This CDR3 has 13 residues. The germline gives CDR1 ENHRY, CDR2 SYGVKD. Trimming left V 9 bases short and J 5 bases short, with 16 bases between. The CDR3 protein is CAILLTVPYGYTF. The CDR3, as DNA: TGTGCCATTCTTCTGACAGTTCCTTATGGCTACACCTTC.

This clone was found once. This chain uses TRBV6-5 with TRBJ2-1; TRBD2 agrees at 13 bases. Germline V gives CDR1 MNHEY, CDR2 SVGAGI. J lost 5 bases, V lost 4 bases, and 5 bases had no gene match. CDR3 length: 16 residues. This CDR3 is CASSSLAGGKNNEQFF. The CDR3, as DNA: TGTGCCAGCAGTTCACTAGCGGGAGGGAAGAACAATGAGCAGTTCTTC.